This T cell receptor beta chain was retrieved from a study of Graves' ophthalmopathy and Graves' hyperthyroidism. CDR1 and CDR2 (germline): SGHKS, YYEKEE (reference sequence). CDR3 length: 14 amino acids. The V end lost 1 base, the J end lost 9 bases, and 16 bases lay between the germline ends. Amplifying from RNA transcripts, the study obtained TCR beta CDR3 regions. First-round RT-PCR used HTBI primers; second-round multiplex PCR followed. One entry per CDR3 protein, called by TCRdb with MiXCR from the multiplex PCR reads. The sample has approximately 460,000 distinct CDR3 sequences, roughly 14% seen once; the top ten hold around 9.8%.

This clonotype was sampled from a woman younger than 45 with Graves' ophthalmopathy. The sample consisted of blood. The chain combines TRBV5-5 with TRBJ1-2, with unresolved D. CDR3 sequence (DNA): TGTGCCAGCAGCTTGTTTTCCCCCCTGATCCGCTACACCTTC. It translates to CASSLFSPLIRYTF. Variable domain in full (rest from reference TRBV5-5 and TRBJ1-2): DAGVTQSPTHLIKTRGQQVTLRCSPISGHKSVSWYQQVLGQGPQFIFQYYEKEERGRGNFPDRFSARQFPNYSSELNVNALLLGDSALYLCASSLFSPLIRYTFGSGTRLTVV.